Presented here are 32 T cell receptor beta chains from one specimen sequenced in a study of T cell changes during pregnancy in multiple sclerosis. Data came from immunoSEQ multiplex PCR; TCRdb stores just in-frame clones and leaves some out. This sample carries more than 35,000 clones, more than 70% of them seen once, and the ten largest clones take over 5%. The sample consisted of CD8+ T cells from peripheral blood mononuclear cells, taken after pregnancy. The receptors here all came from a female donor in good health, enrolled as a control in a pregnancy study.

The V gene is TRBV11-3, the J gene TRBJ2-7, with 8 bases lining up with TRBD2. Germline assignment: CDR1 SGHNT and CDR2 YENEEA. J lost 1 base, V lost 5 bases, and 7 bases had no gene match. The CDR3 has 15 amino acids. The CDR3 reads CASSPGGGESYEQYF. The CDR3 DNA sequence: TGTGCCAGCAGCCCGGGGGGGGGCGAATCCTACGAGCAGTACTTC. Together with reference TRBV11-3 and TRBJ2-7, the CDR3 gives the full variable domain: EAGVVQSPRYKIIEKKQPVAFWCNPISGHNTLYWYLQNLGQGPELLIRYENEEAVDDSQLPKDRFSAERLKGVDSTLKIQPAELGDSAVYLCASSPGGGESYEQYFGPGTRLTVT.

The chain joins TRBV5-8 to TRBJ1-6; tentative D call: TRBD1 (5 bases). This CDR3 is 14 amino acids long. The V and J ends lost 0 bases and 7 bases respectively, with 8 bases between them. From germline, CDR1 is SGHTS and CDR2 YDEGEE. The DNA of the CDR3 is TGTGCCAGCAGCTTGGAGGACACCAATTCACCCCTCCACTTT. Protein sequence: CASSLEDTNSPLHF. Filled out from reference TRBV5-8 and TRBJ1-6, the complete variable domain reads EAGVTQSPTHLIKTRGQQATLRCSPISGHTSVYWYQQALGLGLQFLLWYDEGEERNRGNFPPRFSGRQFPNYSSELNVNALELEDSALYLCASSLEDTNSPLHFGNGTRLTVT.

The V gene is TRBV27, the J gene TRBJ1-5; 8 bases are shared with TRBD1. Germline V lookup: CDR1 MNHEY, CDR2 SMNVEV (reference sequence). The CDR3 has 14 amino acids. V trimming: 3 bases; J trimming: 3 bases; junction bases outside the gene matches: 1. CDR3 nucleotide sequence: TGTGCCAGCAGTTTGACAGGGGTCAATCAGCCCCAGCATTTT. Protein sequence: CASSLTGVNQPQHF.

This chain uses TRBV5-4 with TRBJ2-7; TRBD2 is a possible D gene (6 bases). V was pared by 0 bases and J by 4 bases, with 14 bases between. CDR1 is SGHNT and CDR2 is YYREEE in the germline V gene (reference sequence). This CDR3 has 15 amino acids. DNA of the CDR3: TGTGCCAGCAGCTTGGATGGGGAAGGGAGGTACGAGCAGTACTTC. It codes for CASSLDGEGRYEQYF.

The count of this clone is one. The chain is built from TRBV7-3 and TRBJ1-2; TRBD1 aligns across 8 bases. With 4 bases clipped from V and 4 bases from J, the junction kept 5 bases outside the gene matches. This CDR3 is 14 amino acids long. From germline, CDR1 is SGHTA and CDR2 FQGTGA. This CDR3 reads CASSSGQGSYGYTF. The CDR3 DNA is TGTGCCAGCAGCTCTGGACAGGGCAGCTATGGCTACACCTTC.

The J gene is TRBJ1-1, the V gene TRBV7-9, with 7 nucleotides matching TRBD1. V shed 5 bases and J 3 bases; nucleotides not matched to a gene: 0. This CDR3 has 12 residues. The germline V gene encodes CDR1 SEHNR and CDR2 FQNEAQ (reference sequence). The CDR3 loop reads CASSQGDTEAFF. The CDR3 DNA reads TGTGCCAGCAGCCAGGGGGACACTGAAGCTTTCTTT.

V is TRBV13 and J is TRBJ1-3; D might be TRBD1 (6 bases). CDR1 and CDR2 (germline): PRHDT, FYEKMQ (reference sequence). This CDR3 region has 13 residues. Between the trimmed V and J ends, which lost 1 base and 6 bases, there was a span of 7 bases. The CDR3: CASSLAGENTIYF. CDR3 bases: TGTGCCAGCAGCTTAGCAGGGGAAAACACCATATATTTT.

This chain uses TRBV9 with TRBJ1-2; D gene uncertain. The ends were cut back, 6 bases at V and 4 bases at J, with 10 bases in the middle. Germline values: CDR1 SGDLS, CDR2 YYNGEE. The CDR3 is 12 amino acids. CDR3 nucleotides: TGTGCCAGCACCCTCGCAGGCTATGGCTACACCTTC. Translating it yields CASTLAGYGYTF.

The J gene is TRBJ2-7, the V gene TRBV28; TRBD2 matches at 7 bases. CDR1 MDHEN and CDR2 SYDVKM come from the germline V gene. V was pared by 10 bases and J by 0 bases, with 15 bases of the junction left unmatched. The CDR3 totals 16 residues. The CDR3 DNA reads TGTGCCATCTCCGGGGGGTTACTCTCCACCTCCTACGAGCAGTACTTC. Its protein product is CAISGGLLSTSYEQYF.

The gene calls are TRBV27 and TRBJ1-1, with D possibly being TRBD1 (6 bases). The CDR3 covers 15 residues. V was pared by 2 bases and J by 4 bases, with 14 bases between. Germline V CDR1 and CDR2: MNHEY, SMNVEV (reference sequence). The CDR3 nucleotides are TGTGCCAGCAGTTTAGATAAGGGGGGGGGCACTGAAGCTTTCTTT. It translates to CASSLDKGGGTEAFF.

The chain is built from TRBV7-9 and TRBJ2-1; D is uncertain. Germline V gene sequence: CDR1 SEHNR, CDR2 FQNEAQ (reference sequence). This CDR3 has 12 amino acids. Trimming shortened V by 2 bases and J by 6 bases, and 5 bases separated the two germline ends. The CDR3 nucleotides read TGTGCCAGCAGCTTACAGCGCAATGAGCAGTTCTTC. Residues: CASSLQRNEQFF.

The CDR3 coding sequence is TGTGCCAGCAGCTTGGGACAGGTGAACACTGAAGCTTTCTTT. Its protein is CASSLGQVNTEAFF. The chain has TRBV7-3 and TRBJ1-1, with 8 bases fitting TRBD1. CDR3 length equals 14 residues. V trimming: 3 bases; J trimming: 0 bases; junction bases outside the gene matches: 0. The germline V gene encodes CDR1 SGHTA and CDR2 FQGTGA.

This chain joins TRBV27 and TRBJ2-5; D may be TRBD2 (5 bases). This CDR3 is 14 amino acids long. V shed 3 bases and J shed 5 bases, with 13 bases lying between them. Germline V CDR1 and CDR2: MNHEY, SMNVEV (reference sequence). The CDR3 region is CASSFLQDSETQYF. CDR3 DNA sequence: TGTGCCAGCAGTTTCCTCCAGGACTCGGAGACCCAGTACTTC.

As to this clone: The same CDR3 also results from other DNA sequences found in this sample. The chain uses TRBV5-1 and TRBJ2-1; 8 bases agree with TRBD1. Per the germline V gene, CDR1 is SGHRS and CDR2 is YFSETQ. The CDR3 has 15 amino acids. The ends lost 0 bases at V and 7 bases at J; junction bases unmatched: 6. The CDR3 loop is CASSLAQGAYNEQFF. The CDR3 DNA reads TGCGCCAGCAGCTTGGCCCAGGGGGCATATAATGAGCAGTTCTTC.

The chain uses TRBV5-1 and TRBJ2-7, with 7 nucleotides matching TRBD2. The V gene end was trimmed by 5 bases and the J gene end by 4 bases; junction bases not matched to a gene: 9. Germline V CDR1 and CDR2: SGHRS, YFSETQ. The CDR3 contains 14 residues. The DNA of the CDR3 is TGCGCCAGCAGAACCGGCGGGGGAGTATACGAGCAGTACTTC. This translates into CASRTGGGVYEQYF.

Concerning this clone itself: The junction and the germline gene differ at one end; a read error may be behind it. This chain connects TRBV5-6 to TRBJ2-3; D is perhaps TRBD2 (6 bases). This CDR3 is built from 16 residues. From germline, CDR1 is SGHDT and CDR2 YYEEEE. The CDR3 bases are TGCGCCAGCAGCCTAGTGGCCGGGACCGGGAGTGATACGCAGTATTTT. Protein: CASSLVAGTGSDTQYF.

The chain employs TRBV29-1 and TRBJ1-1; perhaps TRBD1 as D (6 bases). The CDR3 is 12 amino acids. Trimming cost V 7 bases and J 8 bases, with 17 bases left between them. Germline V gene data show CDR1 as SQVTM and CDR2 as ANQGSEA. The CDR3 DNA reads TGCAGCGGTCGAGGGGGTCGTGAAGAAGCTTTCTTT. Amino acid sequence: CSGRGGREEAFF.

The rearrangement uses TRBV7-9 and TRBJ1-1; TRBD1 agrees at 9 bases. J was trimmed by 6 bases and V by 1 base; bases with no gene match: 9. CDR1 is SEHNR and CDR2 is FQNEAQ in the germline V gene (reference sequence). The CDR3 has 16 amino acids. The CDR3 sequence is CASSLEDRGFRAEAFF. The CDR3 bases are TGTGCCAGCAGCTTAGAGGACAGGGGCTTTCGCGCTGAAGCTTTCTTT.

This clone was observed a handful of times. This sequence joins TRBV19 and TRBJ1-1; the D is unclear. The V gene's germline CDR1 is LNHDA and CDR2 SQIVND (reference sequence). The CDR3 spans 13 residues. V lost 1 base to trimming and J lost 6 bases, with 9 bases between them. The CDR3 spells CASSIAGSAEAFF. The CDR3 nucleotides read TGTGCCAGTAGTATAGCCGGGAGCGCTGAAGCTTTCTTT.

This chain joins TRBV10-3 and TRBJ2-1; 8 positions match TRBD2. V shed 0 bases, J shed 2 bases, and the junction held 3 bases outside the gene matches. CDR1 and CDR2 from the germline V gene are ENHRY and SYGVKD. The CDR3 is 16 residues long. CDR3 amino acids: CAISESERGPYNEQFF. The CDR3 DNA is TGTGCCATCAGTGAGTCTGAGCGGGGGCCCTACAATGAGCAGTTCTTC.

The rearrangement joins TRBV4-3 to TRBJ2-5, with TRBD1 matching 8 bases. The germline gives CDR1 LGHNA, CDR2 YSLEER. This CDR3 has 15 amino acids. The junction had 3 bases not matched to a gene; V was cut back by 3 bases and J by 0 bases. The CDR3 sequence is CASSQRQGNQETQYF. Here the CDR3 DNA reads TGCGCCAGCAGCCAGCGACAGGGGAACCAAGAGACCCAGTACTTC.

The chain is built from TRBV19 and TRBJ1-2; D might be TRBD1 (5 bases). Trimming shortened V by 6 bases and J by 4 bases, and 18 bases separated the two germline ends. CDR3 length equals 15 residues. Germline V gene sequence: CDR1 LNHDA, CDR2 SQIVND (reference sequence). The DNA of the CDR3 is TGTGCCAGTAGGCTAGAACGGGGGTTCCTCTATGGCTACACCTTC. As protein: CASRLERGFLYGYTF.

The CDR3 spells CAISVAGASYEQYF. The CDR3, as DNA: TGTGCCATCAGCGTAGCGGGGGCCTCCTACGAGCAGTACTTC. The chain is built from TRBV10-3 and TRBJ2-7; 9 nucleotides agree with TRBD2. The germline gives CDR1 ENHRY, CDR2 SYGVKD. This CDR3 is 14 amino acids long. Trimming at V came to 6 bases and at J to 0 bases, leaving 3 bases not matched to a gene.

The chain recombines TRBV21-1 with TRBJ1-1. TRBV21-1 is reported as a pseudogene. CDR3 size: 16 residues. Written as DNA, the CDR3 is TGTGCCAGCAGTACCGTGGTAGCTACAATTCGCACTGAAGCTTTCTTT. Residues: CASSTVVATIRTEAFF.

This clone was seen once. This chain connects TRBV25-1 to TRBJ1-1, with D perhaps TRBD1 (6 bases). Trimming cost V 5 bases and J 0 bases, with 13 bases left between them. CDR1 and CDR2 from the germline V gene are MGHDK and SYGVNS. CDR3 length equals 15 residues. CDR3 loop: CASSSHDRLNTEAFF. CDR3 nucleotides: TGTGCCAGCAGTTCCCACGACAGGTTGAACACTGAAGCTTTCTTT.

CDR3 sequence (DNA): TGCGCCAGCAGCCACCCCGGACAGTCCAATTCACCCCTCCACTTT. Its translation: CASSHPGQSNSPLHF. The chain joins TRBV4-1 to TRBJ1-6; TRBD1 is a possible D gene (6 bases). This CDR3 region has 15 residues. Germline V gene lookup returns CDR1 MGHRA and CDR2 YSYEKL. Trimming cost V 3 bases and J 7 bases, with 13 bases left between them.

The chain joins TRBV19 to TRBJ1-2; 9 bases are shared with TRBD1. The CDR3 is 14 amino acids. After removal of 5 bases from V and 4 bases from J, the junction contained 5 bases not matched to a gene. Germline V lookup: CDR1 LNHDA, CDR2 SQIVND (reference sequence). This chain's CDR3 is CASSRGQGTYGYTF. The CDR3 DNA follows: TGTGCCAGTAGTCGAGGACAGGGGACCTATGGCTACACCTTC. Supplemented by reference TRBV19 and TRBJ1-2, the full variable domain reads DGGITQSPKYLFRKEGQNVTLSCEQNLNHDAMYWYRQDPGQGLRLIYYSQIVNDFQKGDIAEGYSVSREKKESFPLTVTSAQKNPTAFYLCASSRGQGTYGYTFGSGTRLTVV.

The chain recombines TRBV9 with TRBJ2-6; D ambiguous. V lost 4 bases and J lost 1, with 15 bases in between. Germline V gene data show CDR1 as SGDLS and CDR2 as YYNGEE. CDR3 size: 17 residues. The DNA for the CDR3 is TGTGCCAGCAGCCCCGGCGGAGCATCTTCTGGGGCCAACGTCCTGACTTTC. Translated, it gives CASSPGGASSGANVLTF.

The rearrangement links TRBV13 to TRBJ1-1; D remains unclear. This CDR3 spans 14 amino acids. Germline V CDR1 and CDR2: PRHDT, FYEKMQ (reference sequence). Deletions cut 4 bases from V and 2 bases from J, with 11 bases between. The CDR3 sequence: CASSSDQANTEAFF. The CDR3 nucleotides are TGTGCCAGCAGCTCAGACCAGGCTAACACTGAAGCTTTCTTT. The full variable domain, with the rest looked up from reference TRBV13 and TRBJ1-1, is AAGVIQSPRHLIKEKRETATLKCYPIPRHDTVYWYQQGPGQDPQFLISFYEKMQSDKGSIPDRFSAQQFSDYHSELNMSSLELGDSALYFCASSSDQANTEAFFGQGTRLTVV.

The chain joins TRBV9 to TRBJ2-5; D gene uncertain. CDR3 size: 13 residues. Germline V gives CDR1 SGDLS, CDR2 YYNGEE. V was cut by 1 base and J by 5 bases, with 9 bases left in between. As DNA, the CDR3 is TGTGCCAGCAGCGTATCCTCCGGTGAGACCCAGTACTTC. Translating gives CASSVSSGETQYF.

The chain is built from TRBV7-9 and TRBJ1-5; 7 positions match TRBD1. V was clipped by 4 bases and J by 2 bases; unmatched bases: 5. The CDR3 is 15 amino acids. CDR1 is SEHNR and CDR2 is FQNEAQ in the germline V gene (reference sequence). CDR3 coding DNA: TGTGCCAGCAGCTCTTCAGACAGGGGCAATCAGCCCCAGCATTTT. Translating it yields CASSSSDRGNQPQHF.

The chain joins TRBV27 to TRBJ1-5; D remains unclear. CDR1 MNHEY and CDR2 SMNVEV come from the germline V gene (reference sequence). Trimming left V 6 bases short and J 4 bases short, with 10 bases between. The length of the CDR3 is 13 residues. CDR3 residues: CASRTNLNQPQHF. CDR3 nucleotides: TGTGCCAGCAGGACAAACCTTAATCAGCCCCAGCATTTT.